This T cell receptor (beta chain) originates from a study of CD8 T cells in Susac syndrome. Sequencing of TCR beta was performed on blood CD8+ and CD4+ T cells. This clonotype appeared once. What it binds is unknown. The ends were cut back, 3 bases at V and 2 bases at J, with 10 bases in the middle. CDR3 length: 14 amino acids. Germline V CDR1 and CDR2: MGHDK, SYGVNS. Study-wide points: Acknowledgment was made by the study that its TCR sequencing and HLA analysis involved a relatively small number of individuals.

Random hexamers were used to reverse transcribe the RNA input (roughly 0.5 to 1 ug). TCRdb re-analysed the immunoSEQ multiplex PCR reads in MiXCR, keeping a single row per CDR3 protein. The data contain about 80,000 distinct CDR3 sequences, roughly 91% of them singletons. The source material was CD4+ T cells from PBMCs. The receptor was isolated from a human donor with Susac syndrome. The chain carries TRBV25-1 and TRBJ1-2; D gene uncertain. CDR3 loop: CASSDLQANYGYTF. The DNA for the CDR3 is TGTGCCAGCAGTGATCTACAAGCGAACTATGGCTACACCTTC.